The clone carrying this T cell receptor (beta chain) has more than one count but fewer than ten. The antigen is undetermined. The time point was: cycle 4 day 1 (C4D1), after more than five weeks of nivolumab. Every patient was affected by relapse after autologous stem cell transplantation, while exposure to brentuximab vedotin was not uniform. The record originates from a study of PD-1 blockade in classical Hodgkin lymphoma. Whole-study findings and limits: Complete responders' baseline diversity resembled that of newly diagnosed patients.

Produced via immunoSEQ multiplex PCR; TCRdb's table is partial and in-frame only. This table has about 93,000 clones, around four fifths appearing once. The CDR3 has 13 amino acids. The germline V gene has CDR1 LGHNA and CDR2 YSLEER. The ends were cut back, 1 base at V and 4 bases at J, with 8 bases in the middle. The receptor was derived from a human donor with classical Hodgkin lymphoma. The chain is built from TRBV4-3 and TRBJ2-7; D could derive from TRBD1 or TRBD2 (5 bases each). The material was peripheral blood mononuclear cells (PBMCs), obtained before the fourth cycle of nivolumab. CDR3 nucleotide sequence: TGCGCCAGCAGCCAAGGTGGGGGATACGAGCAGTACTTC. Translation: CASSQGGGYEQYF.